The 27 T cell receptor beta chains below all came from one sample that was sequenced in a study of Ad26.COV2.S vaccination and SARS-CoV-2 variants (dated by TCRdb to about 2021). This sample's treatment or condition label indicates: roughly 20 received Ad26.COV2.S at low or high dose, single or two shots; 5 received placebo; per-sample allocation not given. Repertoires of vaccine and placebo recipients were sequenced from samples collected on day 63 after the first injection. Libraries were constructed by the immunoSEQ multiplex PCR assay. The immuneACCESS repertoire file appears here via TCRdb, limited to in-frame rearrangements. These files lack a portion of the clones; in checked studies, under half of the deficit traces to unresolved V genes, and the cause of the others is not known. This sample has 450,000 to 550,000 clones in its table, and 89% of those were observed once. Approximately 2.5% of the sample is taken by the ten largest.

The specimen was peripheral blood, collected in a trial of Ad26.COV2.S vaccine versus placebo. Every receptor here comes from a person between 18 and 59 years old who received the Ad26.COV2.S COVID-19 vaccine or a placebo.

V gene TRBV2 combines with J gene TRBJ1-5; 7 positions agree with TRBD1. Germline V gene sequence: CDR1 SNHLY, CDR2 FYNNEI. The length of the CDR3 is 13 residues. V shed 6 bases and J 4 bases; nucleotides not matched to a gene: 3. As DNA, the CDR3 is TGTGCCAGCAGCGGACAGGCTAATCAGCCCCAGCATTTT. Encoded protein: CASSGQANQPQHF.

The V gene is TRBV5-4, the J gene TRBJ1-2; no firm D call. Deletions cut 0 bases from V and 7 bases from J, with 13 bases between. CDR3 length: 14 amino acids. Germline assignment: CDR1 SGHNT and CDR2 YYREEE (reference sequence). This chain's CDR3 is CASSLESGLGGYTF. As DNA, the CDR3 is TGTGCCAGCAGCTTGGAAAGTGGGCTGGGTGGCTACACCTTC.

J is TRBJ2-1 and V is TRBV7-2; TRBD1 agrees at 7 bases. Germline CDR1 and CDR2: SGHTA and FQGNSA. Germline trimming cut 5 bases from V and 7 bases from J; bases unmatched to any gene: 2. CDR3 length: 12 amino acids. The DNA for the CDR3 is TGTGCCAGCAGCGAACAGGGGAATGAGCAGTTCTTC. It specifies CASSEQGNEQFF. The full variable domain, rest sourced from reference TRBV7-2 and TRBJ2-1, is GAGVSQSPSNKVTEKGKDVELRCDPISGHTALYWYRQSLGQGLEFLIYFQGNSAPDKSGLPSDRFSAERTGGSVSTLTIQRTQQEDSAVYLCASSEQGNEQFFGPGTRLTVL.

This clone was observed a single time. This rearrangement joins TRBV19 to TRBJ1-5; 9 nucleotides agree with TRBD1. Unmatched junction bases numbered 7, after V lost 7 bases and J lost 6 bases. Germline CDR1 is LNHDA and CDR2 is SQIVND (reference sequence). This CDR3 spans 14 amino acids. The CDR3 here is CASTTGGEGQPQHF. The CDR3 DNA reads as TGTGCCAGTACCACAGGGGGCGAAGGTCAGCCCCAGCATTTT.

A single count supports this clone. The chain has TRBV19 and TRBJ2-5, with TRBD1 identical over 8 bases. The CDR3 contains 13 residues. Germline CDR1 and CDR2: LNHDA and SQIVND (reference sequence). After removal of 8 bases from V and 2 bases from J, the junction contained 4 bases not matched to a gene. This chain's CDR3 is CASAGQGQETQYF. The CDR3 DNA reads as TGTGCCAGTGCCGGACAGGGACAAGAGACCCAGTACTTC. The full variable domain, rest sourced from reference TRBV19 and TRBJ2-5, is DGGITQSPKYLFRKEGQNVTLSCEQNLNHDAMYWYRQDPGQGLRLIYYSQIVNDFQKGDIAEGYSVSREKKESFPLTVTSAQKNPTAFYLCASAGQGQETQYFGPGTRLLVL.

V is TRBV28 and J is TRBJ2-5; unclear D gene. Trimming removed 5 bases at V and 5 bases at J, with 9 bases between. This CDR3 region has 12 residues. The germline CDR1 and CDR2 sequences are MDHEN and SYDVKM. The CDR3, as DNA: TGTGCCAGCAGTGCCATTAGGGAGACCCAGTACTTC. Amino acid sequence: CASSAIRETQYF.

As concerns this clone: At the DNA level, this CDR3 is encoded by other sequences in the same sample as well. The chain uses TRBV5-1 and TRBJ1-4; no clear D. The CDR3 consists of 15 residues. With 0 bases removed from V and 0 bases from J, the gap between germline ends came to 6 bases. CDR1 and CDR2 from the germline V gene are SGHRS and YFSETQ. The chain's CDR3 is CASSLAGTTNEKLFF. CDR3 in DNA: TGCGCCAGCAGCTTGGCCGGGACAACTAATGAAAAACTGTTTTTT.

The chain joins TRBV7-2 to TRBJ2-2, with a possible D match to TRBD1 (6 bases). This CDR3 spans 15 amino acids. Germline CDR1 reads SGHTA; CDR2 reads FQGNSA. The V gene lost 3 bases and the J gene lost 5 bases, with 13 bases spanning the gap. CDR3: CASSFQGLGTGELFF. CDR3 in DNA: TGTGCCAGCAGCTTTCAGGGGTTGGGGACCGGGGAGCTGTTTTTT.

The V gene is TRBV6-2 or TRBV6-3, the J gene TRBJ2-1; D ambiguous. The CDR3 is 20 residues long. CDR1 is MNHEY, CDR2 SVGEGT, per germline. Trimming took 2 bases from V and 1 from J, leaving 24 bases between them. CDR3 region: CASSYPTSYKENYSYNEQFF. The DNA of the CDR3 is TGTGCCAGCAGTTACCCTACGAGTTATAAGGAGAACTATTCCTACAATGAGCAGTTCTTC.

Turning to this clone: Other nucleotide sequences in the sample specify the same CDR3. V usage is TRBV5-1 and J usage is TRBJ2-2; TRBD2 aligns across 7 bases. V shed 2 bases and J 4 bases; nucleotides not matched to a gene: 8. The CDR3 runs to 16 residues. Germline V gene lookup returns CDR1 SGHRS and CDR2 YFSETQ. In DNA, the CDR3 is TGCGCCAGCAGCTTTAGCCCCAGCGGGACCACCGGGGAGCTGTTTTTT. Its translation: CASSFSPSGTTGELFF.

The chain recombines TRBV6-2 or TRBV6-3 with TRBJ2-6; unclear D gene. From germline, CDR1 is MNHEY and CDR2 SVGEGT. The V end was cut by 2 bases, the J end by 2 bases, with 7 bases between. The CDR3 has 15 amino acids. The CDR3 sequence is CASSYVIAGANVLTF. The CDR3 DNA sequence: TGTGCCAGCAGTTACGTCATAGCTGGGGCCAACGTCCTGACTTTC.

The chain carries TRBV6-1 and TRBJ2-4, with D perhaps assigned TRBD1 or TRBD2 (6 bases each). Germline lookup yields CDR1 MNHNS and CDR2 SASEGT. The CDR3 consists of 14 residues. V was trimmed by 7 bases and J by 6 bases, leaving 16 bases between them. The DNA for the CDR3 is TGTGCCAGCACATGGAGCAGGGGAGGAAACATTCAGTACTTC. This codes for CASTWSRGGNIQYF.

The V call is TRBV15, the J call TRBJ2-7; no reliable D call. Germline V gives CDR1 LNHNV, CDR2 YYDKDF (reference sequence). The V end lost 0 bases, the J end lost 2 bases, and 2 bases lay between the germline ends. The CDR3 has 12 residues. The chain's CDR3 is CATSRDTYEQYV. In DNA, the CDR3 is TGTGCCACCAGCAGAGACACCTACGAGCAGTACGTC.

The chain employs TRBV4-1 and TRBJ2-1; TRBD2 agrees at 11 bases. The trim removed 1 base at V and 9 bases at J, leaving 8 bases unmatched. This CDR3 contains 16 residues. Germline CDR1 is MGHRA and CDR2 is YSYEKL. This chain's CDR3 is CASSQVSGRAFSEQFF. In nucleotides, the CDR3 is TGCGCCAGCAGCCAAGTTAGCGGGAGGGCCTTCAGTGAGCAGTTCTTC.

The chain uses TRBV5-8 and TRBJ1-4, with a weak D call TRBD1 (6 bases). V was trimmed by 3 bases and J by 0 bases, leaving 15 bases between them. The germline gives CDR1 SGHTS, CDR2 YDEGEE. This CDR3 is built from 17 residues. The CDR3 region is CASSYLGGAATNEKLFF. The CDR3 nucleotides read TGTGCCAGCAGCTATCTCGGGGGGGCTGCAACTAATGAAAAACTGTTTTTT.

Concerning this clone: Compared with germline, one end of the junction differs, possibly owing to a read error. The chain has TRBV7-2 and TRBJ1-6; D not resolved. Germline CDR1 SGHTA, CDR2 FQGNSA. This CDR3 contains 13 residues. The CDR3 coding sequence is TGTGCCAGCAGCTTATATGGTGGAGCGGGGAACGACTTT. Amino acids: CASSLYGGAGNDF.

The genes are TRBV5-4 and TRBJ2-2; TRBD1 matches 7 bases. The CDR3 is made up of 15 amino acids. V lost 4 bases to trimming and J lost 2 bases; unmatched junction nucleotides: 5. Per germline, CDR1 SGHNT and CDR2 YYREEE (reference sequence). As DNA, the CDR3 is TGTGCCAGCAGCACGGGACAGCGAAACACCGGGGAGCTGTTTTTT. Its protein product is CASSTGQRNTGELFF.

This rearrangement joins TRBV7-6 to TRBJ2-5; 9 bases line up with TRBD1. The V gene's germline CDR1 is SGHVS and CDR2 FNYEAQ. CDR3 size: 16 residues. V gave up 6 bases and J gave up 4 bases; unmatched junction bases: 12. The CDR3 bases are TGTGCCAGCAGTTCTAGGGACAGGGTTATTGGAGAGACCCAGTACTTC. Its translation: CASSSRDRVIGETQYF. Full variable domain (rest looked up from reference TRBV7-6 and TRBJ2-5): GAGVSQSPRYKVTKRGQDVALRCDPISGHVSLYWYRQALGQGPEFLTYFNYEAQQDKSGLPNDRFSAERPEGSISTLTIQRTEQRDSAMYRCASSSRDRVIGETQYFGPGTRLLVL.

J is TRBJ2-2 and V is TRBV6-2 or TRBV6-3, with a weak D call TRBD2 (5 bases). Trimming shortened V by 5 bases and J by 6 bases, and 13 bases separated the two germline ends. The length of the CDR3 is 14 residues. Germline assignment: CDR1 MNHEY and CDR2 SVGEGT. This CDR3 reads CASSQYSGPGELFF. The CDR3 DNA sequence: TGTGCCAGCAGTCAATACAGCGGACCCGGGGAGCTGTTTTTT.

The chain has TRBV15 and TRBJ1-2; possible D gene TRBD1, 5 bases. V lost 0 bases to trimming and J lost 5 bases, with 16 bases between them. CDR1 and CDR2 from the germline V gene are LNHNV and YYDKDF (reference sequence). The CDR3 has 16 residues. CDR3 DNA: TGTGCCACCAGCAGAGAGCGGGGGAGGCCGGGGTATGGCTACACCTTC. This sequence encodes CATSRERGRPGYGYTF.

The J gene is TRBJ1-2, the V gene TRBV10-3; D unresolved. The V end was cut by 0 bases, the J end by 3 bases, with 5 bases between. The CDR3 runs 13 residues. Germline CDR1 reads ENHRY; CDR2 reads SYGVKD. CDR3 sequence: CAISESRDYGYTF. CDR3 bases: TGTGCCATCAGTGAGTCGCGGGACTATGGCTACACCTTC.

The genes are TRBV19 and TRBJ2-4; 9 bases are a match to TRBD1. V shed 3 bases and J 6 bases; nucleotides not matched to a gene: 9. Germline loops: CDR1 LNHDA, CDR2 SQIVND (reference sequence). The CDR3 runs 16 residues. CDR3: CASSISGQGYGNIQYF. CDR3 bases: TGTGCCAGTAGTATTTCGGGACAGGGATATGGAAACATTCAGTACTTC.

CDR3 bases: TGTGCCAGCAGCAGGGACGGCCGTCACGAAGCTTTCTTT. The encoded protein is CASSRDGRHEAFF. The chain employs TRBV25-1 and TRBJ1-1, with D possibly being TRBD1 (5 bases). The ends were cut back, 6 bases at V and 8 bases at J, with 16 bases in the middle. This CDR3 comprises 13 residues. Germline CDR1 and CDR2: MGHDK and SYGVNS.

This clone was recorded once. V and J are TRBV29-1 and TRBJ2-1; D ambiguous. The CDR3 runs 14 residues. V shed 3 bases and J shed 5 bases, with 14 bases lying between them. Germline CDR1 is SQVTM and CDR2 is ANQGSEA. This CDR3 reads CSVEAYFSNNEQFF. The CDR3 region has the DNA TGCAGCGTTGAGGCGTATTTCTCTAACAATGAGCAGTTCTTC.

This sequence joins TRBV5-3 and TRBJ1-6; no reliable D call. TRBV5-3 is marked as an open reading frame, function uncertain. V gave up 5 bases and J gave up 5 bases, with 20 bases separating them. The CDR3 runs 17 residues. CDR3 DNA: TGTGCCAGAAGATATGAGATGGCCTGGGCAAATAATTCACCCCTCCACTTT. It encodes CARRYEMAWANNSPLHF.

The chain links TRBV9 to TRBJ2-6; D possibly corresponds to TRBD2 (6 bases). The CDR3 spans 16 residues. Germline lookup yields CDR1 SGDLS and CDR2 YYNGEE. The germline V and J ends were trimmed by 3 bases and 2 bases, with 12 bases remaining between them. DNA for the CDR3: TGTGCCAGCAGCGAGTGGGGGGATCCTGGGGCCAACGTCCTGACTTTC. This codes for CASSEWGDPGANVLTF.

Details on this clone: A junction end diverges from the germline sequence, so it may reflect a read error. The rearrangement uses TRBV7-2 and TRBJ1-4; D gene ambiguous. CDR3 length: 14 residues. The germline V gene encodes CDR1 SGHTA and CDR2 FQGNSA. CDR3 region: CASSFGRTTEKLFF. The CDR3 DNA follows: TGTGCCAGCAGCTTCGGCAGAACTACTGAAAAACTGTTTTTT.